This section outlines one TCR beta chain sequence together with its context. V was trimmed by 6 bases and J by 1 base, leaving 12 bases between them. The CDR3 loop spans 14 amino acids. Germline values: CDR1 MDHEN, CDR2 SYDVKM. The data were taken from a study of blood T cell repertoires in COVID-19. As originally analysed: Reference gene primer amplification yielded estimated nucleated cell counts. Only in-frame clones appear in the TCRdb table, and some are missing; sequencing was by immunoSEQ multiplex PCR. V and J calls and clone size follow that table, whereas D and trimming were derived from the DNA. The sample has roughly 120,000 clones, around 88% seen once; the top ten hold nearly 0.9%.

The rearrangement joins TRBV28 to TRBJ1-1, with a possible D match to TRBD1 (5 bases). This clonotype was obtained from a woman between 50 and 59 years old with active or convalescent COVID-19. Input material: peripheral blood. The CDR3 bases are TGTGCCAGCAGCCCGAGGCAGGGGAACACTGAAGCTTTCTTT. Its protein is CASSPRQGNTEAFF.